One T cell receptor beta chain is described in this entry. The antigen it recognizes is unknown. Base qualities are missing; no much larger clone stands one base away. The library relied on 5' RACE. The instrument was an Illumina HiSeq 2000. Template switching introduced a universal primer binding site; the final cDNA contained a unique molecular identifier, enabling accurate counting of TCR cDNA molecules. Specific primers in the conserved constant-segment region were used to synthesize first-strand cDNA for the TCR alpha and beta chains. To control for contamination, every cDNA library was double barcoded, receiving both a SMART-Mk sample barcode and Illumina barcodes. Two successive PCR steps introduced TruSeq adapter sequences along with Illumina sample barcodes. Sequencing of the TCR alpha and beta cDNA libraries was done on the Illumina HiSeq platform using custom primers. The paper's data handling went like this. MiGEC processed the raw reads to extract unique molecular identifiers, while MiXCR was used to determine the CDR3 positions. For each individual, recombination models were inferred using an EM algorithm with the repgenHMM and IGoR tools. Shared clonotype analysis was performed with the tcR package in R, normalizing sharing by the product of cloneset sizes. Out-of-frame nonproductive sequences were analyzed to study raw recombination free of thymic and clonal selection effects. In TCRdb, the public reads were trimmed at Q25 with fastp and aligned with MiXCR, with productive beta chains retained. Every entry covers one CDR3 protein and lists the most common genes and DNA from its rows. TCRdb's processing, not the authors', yielded these V and J calls. The sample table holds some 250,000 distinct CDR3 sequences, of which 9.5% to 15% were seen once. The ten largest clones add up to 3.5% to 4.5% of the sample.

Only healthy Caucasian donors were included. Three pairs of female monozygotic twins, all aged roughly 18 to 29 years, made up the twin cohort. Miltenyi CD45RO+ enrichment and human naive T-cell isolation kits were used to isolate memory (CD45RO+) and naive T cells from PBMC. This specimen comes from a study of identical twins (dated by TCRdb to the mid-2010s). A note on the overall study: To test whether fetal clonotypes persist, this study deep-sequenced TCR alpha and beta repertoires from monozygotic twins, from unrelated adults of various ages, and from cord blood. Replicate twin experiments were performed at different times using different library preparation protocols to rule out contamination.

CDR1 and CDR2, looked up from the germline V gene (reference sequence), are LGHDT and YNNKEL. V loses 0 bases at its end and J loses 6 bases; junction bases beyond the gene matches: 6. The CDR3 runs 16 residues from the cysteine to the phenylalanine. Here the CDR3 DNA is all that survives: 48 bases in frame from base 1. Summary of the overall study and its limitations: Zero-insertion analyses could be partly confounded by invariant T cells such as MAIT and iNKT, though diverse VJ usage argued against such confounding for most clonotypes. Fewer insertions were carried by abundant cord blood beta clonotypes, a similar but weaker trend appeared in young adult naive repertoires, and no such trend appeared in memory repertoires. Because the same donors could not be followed over many years, conclusions were based on cross-sectional statistical analysis. A weaker excess of twin sharing was found in beta out-of-frame sequences because the signal-to-noise ratio was lowered by fewer shared sequences. Compared with coincidental sharing between unrelated individuals, out-of-frame TCR alpha sequences shared between twins showed an excess of sequences with low generation probability. In monozygotic twins, out-of-frame TCR alpha sharing was systematically underestimated by recombination models, although the models agreed with sharing between unrelated individuals.

This sample also appeared in a second study, on yellow fever vaccine responses in identical twins. Taken from the second paper: The authors reported that the T cell response to vaccination in identical twins appeared partly convergent and partly personalized. In the study, vaccine-responding T cell clones were precisely tracked in identical twins.

Material for sequencing was memory (CD45RO+) T cells sorted from blood. This specimen's cell subset or site label, per the study, means: CD45RO+ enriched T cells. This clonotype originated in a woman in her late teens or twenties in good health. Recombination linked TRBV3-1 to TRBJ2-1; 9 central bases correspond to TRBD1. The CDR3 has the sequence CASSQEVGTGINEQFF. Read as DNA, the sequence is TGTGCCAGCAGCCAAGAGGTTGGGACAGGGATCAATGAGCAGTTCTTC.